The present T cell receptor (beta chain) was sequenced within a study of graft-versus-host responses after intestinal transplantation. Study information: Each patient got anti-thymocyte globulin induction, then tacrolimus and steroids for around three years. Study conclusions and caveats: Recipient marrow harbored GvH clones, some of which surfaced first in ileum or blood.

Note on this clone: The antigen is unknown.

The CDR3 length is 13 residues. V dropped 6 bases and J dropped 6 bases, with 11 bases sitting between them. Per the germline V gene, CDR1 is MNHEY and CDR2 is SMNVEV (reference sequence). TCRdb's table, derived via immunoSEQ multiplex PCR, lists solely in-frame clones and lacks some. The sample has about 90,000 clones, 91% seen once. This specimen was unstimulated CD8+ T cells sorted from spleen or lymph node cells, taken before intestinal transplant. This sequence originates from a human donor who received an intestinal transplant. This chain links TRBV27 with TRBJ1-4; D perhaps matches TRBD1 (6 bases). CDR3 in amino acids: CASSLRGYEKLFF. CDR3 in DNA: TGTGCCAGCAGCCTAAGGGGGTATGAAAAACTGTTTTTT.